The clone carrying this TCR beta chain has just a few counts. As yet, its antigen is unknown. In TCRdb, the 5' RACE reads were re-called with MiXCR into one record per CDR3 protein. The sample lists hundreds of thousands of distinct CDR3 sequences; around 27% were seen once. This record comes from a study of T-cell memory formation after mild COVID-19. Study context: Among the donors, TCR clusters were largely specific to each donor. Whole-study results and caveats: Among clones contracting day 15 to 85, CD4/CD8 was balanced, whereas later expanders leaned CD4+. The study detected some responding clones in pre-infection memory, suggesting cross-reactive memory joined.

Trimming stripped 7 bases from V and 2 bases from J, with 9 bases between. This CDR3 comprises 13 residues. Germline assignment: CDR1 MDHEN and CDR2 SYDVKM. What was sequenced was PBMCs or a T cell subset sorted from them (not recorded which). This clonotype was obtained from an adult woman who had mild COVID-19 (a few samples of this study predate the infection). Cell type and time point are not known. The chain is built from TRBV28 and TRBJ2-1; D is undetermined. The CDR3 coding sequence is TGTGCCAGCACCCCGGGCCCCTACAATGAGCAGTTCTTC. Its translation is CASTPGPYNEQFF.